This TCR beta chain derives from a study of cytomegalovirus exposure and HLA in healthy donors. Study-wide points: Cytomegalovirus-associated status was assigned to around 160 TCR beta chains.

The donors gave bone marrow, and they were healthy. Donors had nominal health at sampling but likely had unrecorded immune exposures. Primers included in the PCR were 60 Vbeta and 13 Jbeta primers. Sequencing was performed with immunoSEQ multiplex PCR; in TCRdb, only in-frame clones are kept and a portion is missing. The sample's table shows 85,000 or so clones. A note on this clone: The antigen is undetermined.

The TCR originated in a woman aged 25 to 39 in good health and CMV-seronegative. Material: PBMCs.

CDR3 region: CASSDRGRGLQNSPLHF. The DNA of the CDR3 is TGTGCCAGCAGTGATAGAGGAAGGGGGCTGCAGAATTCACCCCTCCACTTT. This chain joins TRBV2 and TRBJ1-6; 7 nucleotides align to TRBD1. This CDR3 region has 17 residues. Germline assignment: CDR1 SNHLY and CDR2 FYNNEI. V shed 3 bases, J shed 7 bases, and the junction held 12 bases outside the gene matches.